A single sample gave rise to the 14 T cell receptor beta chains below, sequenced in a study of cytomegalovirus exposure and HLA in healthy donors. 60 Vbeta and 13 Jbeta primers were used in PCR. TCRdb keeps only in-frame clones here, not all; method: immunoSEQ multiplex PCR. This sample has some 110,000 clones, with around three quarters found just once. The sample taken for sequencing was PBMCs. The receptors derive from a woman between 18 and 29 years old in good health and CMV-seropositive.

CDR3 loop: CASTRTLAYEQYF. The CDR3 DNA reads TGTGCCAGCACAAGGACTCTTGCCTACGAGCAGTACTTC. The rearrangement joins TRBV6-1 to TRBJ2-7; tentative D call: TRBD2 (5 bases). Germline V lookup: CDR1 MNHNS, CDR2 SASEGT. CDR3 size: 13 residues. The V end was cut by 7 bases, the J end by 2 bases, with 12 bases between.

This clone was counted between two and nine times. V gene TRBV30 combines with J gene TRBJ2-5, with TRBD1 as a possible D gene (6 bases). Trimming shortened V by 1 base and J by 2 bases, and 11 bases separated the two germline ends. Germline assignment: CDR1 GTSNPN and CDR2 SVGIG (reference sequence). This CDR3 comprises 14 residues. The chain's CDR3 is CAWSGTGYQETQYF. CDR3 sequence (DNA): TGTGCCTGGAGTGGCACAGGGTATCAAGAGACCCAGTACTTC.

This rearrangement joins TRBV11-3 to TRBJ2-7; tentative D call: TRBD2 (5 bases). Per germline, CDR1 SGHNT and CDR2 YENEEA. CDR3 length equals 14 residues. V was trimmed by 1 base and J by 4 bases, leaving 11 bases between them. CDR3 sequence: CASSLGLPGYEQYF. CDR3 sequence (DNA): TGTGCCAGCAGCTTAGGGTTGCCGGGATACGAGCAGTACTTC.

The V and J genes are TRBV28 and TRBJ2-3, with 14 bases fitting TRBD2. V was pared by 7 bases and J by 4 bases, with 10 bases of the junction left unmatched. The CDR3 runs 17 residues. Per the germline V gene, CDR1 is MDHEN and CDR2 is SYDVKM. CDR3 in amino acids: CASTGLAGEKGPDTQYF. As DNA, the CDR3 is TGTGCCAGCACGGGACTAGCGGGAGAGAAGGGCCCAGATACGCAGTATTTT. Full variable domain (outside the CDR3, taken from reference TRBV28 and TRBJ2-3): DVKVTQSSRYLVKRTGEKVFLECVQDMDHENMFWYRQDPGLGLRLIYFSYDVKMKEKGDIPEGYSVSREKKERFSLILESASTNQTSMYLCASTGLAGEKGPDTQYFGPGTRLTVL.

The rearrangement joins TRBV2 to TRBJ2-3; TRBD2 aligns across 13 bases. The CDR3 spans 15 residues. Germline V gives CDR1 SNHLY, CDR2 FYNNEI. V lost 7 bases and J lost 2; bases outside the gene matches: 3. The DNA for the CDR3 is TGTGCCAGCACACTAGCGGGAGGGTCCACAGATACGCAGTATTTT. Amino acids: CASTLAGGSTDTQYF.

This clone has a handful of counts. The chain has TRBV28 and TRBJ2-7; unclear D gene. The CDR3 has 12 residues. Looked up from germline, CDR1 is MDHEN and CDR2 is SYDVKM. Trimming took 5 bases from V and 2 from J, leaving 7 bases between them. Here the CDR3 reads CASSATTYEQYF. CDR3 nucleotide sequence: TGTGCCAGCAGTGCCACAACCTACGAGCAGTACTTC. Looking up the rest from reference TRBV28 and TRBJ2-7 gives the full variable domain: DVKVTQSSRYLVKRTGEKVFLECVQDMDHENMFWYRQDPGLGLRLIYFSYDVKMKEKGDIPEGYSVSREKKERFSLILESASTNQTSMYLCASSATTYEQYFGPGTRLTVT.

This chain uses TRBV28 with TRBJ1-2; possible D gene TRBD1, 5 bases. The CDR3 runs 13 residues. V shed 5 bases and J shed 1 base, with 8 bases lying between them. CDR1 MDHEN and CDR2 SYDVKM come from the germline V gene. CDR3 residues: CASSPGFNYGYTF. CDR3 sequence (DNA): TGTGCCAGCAGTCCAGGGTTTAACTATGGCTACACCTTC.

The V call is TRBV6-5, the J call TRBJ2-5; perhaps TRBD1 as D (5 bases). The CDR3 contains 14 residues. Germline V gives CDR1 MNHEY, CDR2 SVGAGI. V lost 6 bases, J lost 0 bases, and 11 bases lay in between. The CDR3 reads CASSPGQYQETQYF. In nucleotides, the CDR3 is TGTGCCAGCAGCCCAGGGCAGTACCAAGAGACCCAGTACTTC.

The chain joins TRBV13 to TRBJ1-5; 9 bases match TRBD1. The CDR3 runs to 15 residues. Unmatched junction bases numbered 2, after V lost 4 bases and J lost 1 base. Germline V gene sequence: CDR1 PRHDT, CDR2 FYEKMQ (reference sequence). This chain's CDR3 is CASSSGTGSNQPQHF. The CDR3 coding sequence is TGTGCCAGCAGCTCGGGGACAGGGAGCAATCAGCCCCAGCATTTT. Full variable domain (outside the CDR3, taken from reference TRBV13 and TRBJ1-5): AAGVIQSPRHLIKEKRETATLKCYPIPRHDTVYWYQQGPGQDPQFLISFYEKMQSDKGSIPDRFSAQQFSDYHSELNMSSLELGDSALYFCASSSGTGSNQPQHFGDGTRLSIL.

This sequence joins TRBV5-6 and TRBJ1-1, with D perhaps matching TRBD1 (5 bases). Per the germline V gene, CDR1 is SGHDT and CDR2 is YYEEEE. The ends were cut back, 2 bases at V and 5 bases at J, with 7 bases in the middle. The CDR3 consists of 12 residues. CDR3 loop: CASSLGVTEAFF. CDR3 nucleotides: TGTGCCAGCAGCTTAGGGGTTACTGAAGCTTTCTTT.

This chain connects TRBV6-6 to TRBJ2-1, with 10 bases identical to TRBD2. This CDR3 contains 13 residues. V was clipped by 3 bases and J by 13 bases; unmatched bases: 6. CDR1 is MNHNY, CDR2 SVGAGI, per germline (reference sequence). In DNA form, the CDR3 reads TGTGCCAGCAGTTATTCAAGCGGGAGGGCCCAGTTCTTC. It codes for CASSYSSGRAQFF.

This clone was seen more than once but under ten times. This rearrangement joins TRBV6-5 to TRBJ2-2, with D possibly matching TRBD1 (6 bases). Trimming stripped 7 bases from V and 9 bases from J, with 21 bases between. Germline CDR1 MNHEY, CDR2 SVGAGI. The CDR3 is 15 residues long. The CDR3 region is CASKLDGQIPRELFF. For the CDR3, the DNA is TGTGCCAGCAAACTGGATGGACAGATTCCCCGGGAGCTGTTTTTT.

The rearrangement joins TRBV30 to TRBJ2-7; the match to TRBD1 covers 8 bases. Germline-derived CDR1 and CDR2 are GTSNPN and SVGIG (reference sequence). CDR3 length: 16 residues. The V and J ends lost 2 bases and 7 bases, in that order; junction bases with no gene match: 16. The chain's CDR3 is CAWSSFGRGPEGEQYF. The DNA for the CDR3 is TGTGCCTGGAGTTCCTTCGGCAGGGGGCCGGAAGGGGAGCAGTACTTC.

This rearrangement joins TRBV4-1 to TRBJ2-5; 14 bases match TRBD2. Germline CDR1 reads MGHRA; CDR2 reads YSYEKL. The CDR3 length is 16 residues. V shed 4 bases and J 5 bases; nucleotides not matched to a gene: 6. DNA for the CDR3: TGCGCCAGCAGCCGGACGGGACTAGCGGGAGCGGAGACCCAGTACTTC. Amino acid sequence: CASSRTGLAGAETQYF.